These 18 T cell receptor beta chains originate from one sample sequenced in a study of T cells in Graves' hyperthyroidism and ophthalmopathy. Amplification targeted TCR beta CDR3 regions from RNA transcripts. Carried out on the TCR CDR3, a first-round RT-PCR used the HTBI primer set. TCRdb re-analysed the multiplex PCR reads in MiXCR, keeping a single row per CDR3 protein. Among over 500,000 distinct CDR3 sequences listed, over 15% were seen once. The sample comprised blood. The receptors were sampled from a woman aged 18-29 years with Graves' ophthalmopathy.

As to this clonotype: A read error may explain this, as a much larger clone is one base away. The V gene is TRBV11-1, the J gene TRBJ2-5; a possible D gene is TRBD1 (6 bases). Germline CDR1 and CDR2: SGHAT and FQDESV (reference sequence). There are 14 residues in the CDR3. V gave up 6 bases and J gave up 5 bases, with 16 bases separating them. The DNA for the CDR3 is TGTGCCAGCAGACCCACAGGGCTGGGGGAGACCCAGTACTTC. Translation: CASRPTGLGETQYF. Based on the CDR3 plus reference TRBV11-1 and TRBJ2-5, the full variable domain is EAEVAQSPRYKITEKSQAVAFWCDPISGHATLYWYRQILGQGPELLVQFQDESVVDDSQLPKDRFSAERLKGVDSTLKIQPAELGDSAMYLCASRPTGLGETQYFGPGTRLLVL.

Ten or more counts support this clonotype. DNA for the CDR3: TGTGCCAGCAGTTTATCCGGGACAGGGGCCTACGAGCAGTACTTC. Its translation: CASSLSGTGAYEQYF. The chain combines TRBV27 with TRBJ2-7; 10 bases map to TRBD1. The CDR3 totals 15 residues. Looked up from germline, CDR1 is MNHEY and CDR2 is SMNVEV (reference sequence). Losses at the gene ends were 0 bases for V and 2 bases for J; bases not matched to a gene: 1.

V is TRBV12-3 or TRBV12-4 and J is TRBJ1-1; D unclear. CDR3 length equals 12 residues. Trimming pared 3 bases from V and 7 bases from J, leaving 9 bases between. Written as DNA, the CDR3 is TGTGCCAGCAGTTTTAATTGGGGTGAAGCTTTCTTT. Translating gives CASSFNWGEAFF.

Here the CDR3 DNA reads TGTGCCAGCAGCCGGCGAAGTCCCCTGAACACCGGGGAGCTGTTTTTT. Protein sequence: CASSRRSPLNTGELFF. The V gene is TRBV2, the J gene TRBJ2-2; unclear D gene. The CDR3 has 16 residues. Deletions cut 6 bases from V and 1 base from J, with 15 bases between. Germline V gene lookup returns CDR1 SNHLY and CDR2 FYNNEI.

This clonotype has at least ten counts. The chain combines TRBV2 with TRBJ1-1, with 8 nucleotides matching TRBD1. This CDR3 is built from 13 residues. From germline, CDR1 is SNHLY and CDR2 FYNNEI. Trimming removed 6 bases from V and 4 bases from J; junction bases left unmatched: 4. CDR3 in DNA: TGTGCCAGCAGCGTAGGGACAGGCACTGAAGCTTTCTTT. It encodes CASSVGTGTEAFF.

The chain has TRBV27 and TRBJ2-7; TRBD2 agrees at 9 bases. With 3 bases clipped from V and 4 bases from J, the junction kept 7 bases outside the gene matches. CDR1 MNHEY and CDR2 SMNVEV come from the germline V gene (reference sequence). This CDR3 region has 15 residues. The CDR3 sequence: CASSFLGSGSYEQYF. In DNA form, the CDR3 reads TGTGCCAGCAGTTTTTTGGGTAGCGGGAGTTACGAGCAGTACTTC.

This clonotype was detected many times. The genes are TRBV6-5 and TRBJ2-7, with D perhaps given as TRBD1 or TRBD2 (5 bases each). Trimming took 2 bases from V and 0 from J, leaving 14 bases between them. This CDR3 comprises 16 residues. Germline V gene sequence: CDR1 MNHEY, CDR2 SVGAGI. This CDR3 is CASSYTWDRFSYEQYF. CDR3 bases: TGTGCCAGCAGTTACACGTGGGACCGCTTCTCCTACGAGCAGTACTTC.

At least ten counts were recorded for this clonotype. The chain recombines TRBV28 with TRBJ1-5; maybe TRBD1 (5 bases). V was shortened by 1 base and J by 4 bases, with 14 bases between the two germline ends. Germline loops: CDR1 MDHEN, CDR2 SYDVKM. The length of the CDR3 is 16 residues. CDR3 nucleotide sequence: TGTGCCAGCAGTTTATTAGGCGACAGCATAAATCAGCCCCAGCATTTT. It specifies CASSLLGDSINQPQHF.

This chain uses TRBV10-3 with TRBJ1-1; D is unresolved. The CDR3 sequence is 13 residues long. V was clipped by 0 bases and J by 5 bases, with 7 bases between them. CDR1 is ENHRY and CDR2 is SYGVKD in the germline V gene. The CDR3 loop is CAISESVSTEAFF. CDR3 DNA sequence: TGTGCCATCAGTGAGTCTGTCTCGACTGAAGCTTTCTTT.

The V call is TRBV6-1, the J call TRBJ1-3; the D is unclear. The CDR3 consists of 12 residues. Germline assignment: CDR1 MNHNS and CDR2 SASEGT. Trimming cost V 3 bases and J 7 bases, with 7 bases left between them. CDR3 coding DNA: TGTGCCAGCAGTGACTTCGGGAACACCATATATTTT. It codes for CASSDFGNTIYF.

In its sample, this clonotype was seen a few times. The V gene is TRBV3-1, the J gene TRBJ2-5; D remains unclear. The length of the CDR3 is 16 residues. In germline, CDR1 is LGHDT, CDR2 YNNKEL (reference sequence). V shed 1 base and J shed 2 bases, with 14 bases lying between them. CDR3 coding DNA: TGTGCCAGCAGCCAAGGACGTGTGCAGGTACAAGAGACCCAGTACTTC. Translating it yields CASSQGRVQVQETQYF.

This chain connects TRBV4-1 to TRBJ1-5; D remains ambiguous. The V and J ends lost 1 base and 3 bases respectively, with 10 bases between them. Per germline, CDR1 MGHRA and CDR2 YSYEKL. CDR3 length equals 15 residues. The CDR3 DNA reads TGCGCCAGCAGCCAAGTCAACGACAACAATCAGCCCCAGCATTTT. It yields the protein CASSQVNDNNQPQHF.

This chain links TRBV5-6 with TRBJ1-1, with 7 bases matching TRBD1. CDR1 is SGHDT and CDR2 is YYEEEE in the germline V gene. This CDR3 has 14 amino acids. The V segment lost 2 bases and the J segment 5 bases; nucleotides outside the gene matches: 6. Written as DNA, the CDR3 is TGTGCCAGCAGCTTTCAGACGGACAGGACTGAAGCTTTCTTT. Protein: CASSFQTDRTEAFF.

This clonotype was counted ten times or more. The V call is TRBV28, the J call TRBJ1-1, with D tentatively TRBD1 (5 bases). Between the trimmed V and J ends, which lost 6 bases and 4 bases, there was a span of 18 bases. The CDR3 is made up of 15 amino acids. Germline values: CDR1 MDHEN, CDR2 SYDVKM. CDR3 sequence (DNA): TGTGCCAGCAGAGGCGGCCCAGGGTGGGGCACTGAAGCTTTCTTT. Its translation: CASRGGPGWGTEAFF.

This clonotype was recorded at least ten times. The rearrangement links TRBV6-4 to TRBJ2-3, with 10 nucleotides matching TRBD2. CDR3 length equals 15 residues. In germline, CDR1 is MRHNA, CDR2 SNTAGT. V shed 2 bases and J 2 bases; nucleotides not matched to a gene: 1. The DNA of the CDR3 is TGTGCCAGCAGTGACGGGACTAGCGACACAGATACGCAGTATTTT. Translation: CASSDGTSDTDTQYF.

This clonotype was recorded at least ten times. V usage is TRBV28 and J usage is TRBJ1-2; maybe TRBD1 (5 bases). V shed 4 bases and J shed 7 bases, with 10 bases lying between them. The V gene's germline CDR1 is MDHEN and CDR2 SYDVKM. The CDR3 has 12 residues. The CDR3 loop reads CASSSGRPGYTF. The CDR3 coding sequence is TGTGCCAGCAGTTCGGGACGGCCTGGCTACACCTTC.

This chain uses TRBV11-2 with TRBJ2-3, with a weak D call TRBD2 (7 bases). In germline, CDR1 is SGHAT, CDR2 FQNNGV. V was shortened by 5 bases and J by 4 bases, with 25 bases between the two germline ends. This CDR3 contains 18 residues. CDR3 coding DNA: TGTGCCAGCAGCCCCCGGATTGGCGGGGGCGGTGGGTCAGATACGCAGTATTTT. It is translated as CASSPRIGGGGGSDTQYF.

This clonotype was seen at least ten times. The V call is TRBV7-8, the J call TRBJ2-2; D not certain. V was trimmed by 1 base and J by 0 bases, leaving 12 bases between them. The CDR3 loop spans 17 amino acids. CDR1 and CDR2 from the germline V gene are SGHVS and FQNEAQ. The chain's CDR3 is CASSLDLAAANTGELFF. The DNA for the CDR3 is TGTGCCAGCAGCTTAGATTTGGCAGCCGCGAACACCGGGGAGCTGTTTTTT.